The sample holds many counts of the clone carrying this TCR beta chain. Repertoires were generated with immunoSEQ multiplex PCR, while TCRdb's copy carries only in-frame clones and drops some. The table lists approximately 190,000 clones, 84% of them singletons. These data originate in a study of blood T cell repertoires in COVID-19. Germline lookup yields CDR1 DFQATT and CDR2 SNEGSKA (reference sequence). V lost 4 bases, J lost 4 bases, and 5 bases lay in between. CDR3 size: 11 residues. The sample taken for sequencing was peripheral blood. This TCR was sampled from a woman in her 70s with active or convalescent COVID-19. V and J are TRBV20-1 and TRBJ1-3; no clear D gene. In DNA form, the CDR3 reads TGCAGTGCTACGAGAGGAAACACCATATATTTT. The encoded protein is CSATRGNTIYF.